This TCR beta chain was observed in a study of blood T cell repertoires in COVID-19. Study details: Spain, Italy and the United States supplied samples that represented acute and convalescent COVID-19.

TCRdb's table, derived via immunoSEQ multiplex PCR, lists solely in-frame clones and lacks some. The table has hundreds of thousands of clones, 70% to 90% seen once; the top ten hold roughly 0.8%. Trimming cost V 2 bases and J 6 bases, with 10 bases left between them. The germline gives CDR1 MGHDK, CDR2 SYGVNS. CDR3 length equals 13 residues. This chain uses TRBV25-1 with TRBJ1-2, with D unresolved. The origin of this receptor is a woman in her thirties with acute or convalescent COVID-19. Material for sequencing was peripheral blood. The CDR3 DNA reads as TGTGCCAGCAGTGAAGACAAGTCGCATGGCTACACCTTC. The encoded protein is CASSEDKSHGYTF.